The 20 T cell receptor beta chains below all came from one sample that was sequenced in a study of T cell responses to AZD1222 COVID-19 vaccine (dated by TCRdb to about 2021). The time point label on this specimen signifies: baseline before first vaccination. The library was obtained by the immunoSEQ multiplex PCR assay. The table was pulled from immuneACCESS by TCRdb, which kept in-frame rearrangements only. Such tables lose some clones; where checked, under half of the loss comes from unresolved V genes, and the rest has no known cause. In this sample the table shows about 88,000 clones, roughly 90% of which occur a single time. Jointly, the top ten make up roughly 2.3% of the sample. The starting material was peripheral blood, obtained on day 0 of AZD1222 vaccination. These TCRs come from an adult in good health.

The chain is built from TRBV5-1 and TRBJ1-5, with D possibly TRBD1 on 6 matching bases. V lost 4 bases to trimming and J lost 7 bases, with 21 bases between them. There are 16 residues in the CDR3. CDR1 and CDR2 from the germline V gene are SGHRS and YFSETQ. CDR3 sequence: CASSPTAGEYTQPQHF. Here the CDR3 DNA reads TGCGCCAGCAGCCCCACGGCAGGGGAGTATACGCAGCCCCAGCATTTT.

The chain couples TRBV28 to TRBJ1-5, with unresolved D. Germline CDR1 MDHEN, CDR2 SYDVKM. Trimming pared 6 bases from V and 2 bases from J, leaving 11 bases between. The CDR3 is 14 amino acids. The CDR3 DNA reads as TGTGCCAGCAGCCACGGAAGGGGCAATCAGCCCCAGCATTTT. Translating gives CASSHGRGNQPQHF.

The chain couples TRBV20-1 to TRBJ1-5; no clear D. V lost 3 bases and J 3 bases, leaving 18 bases between the germline ends. There are 16 residues in the CDR3. Germline V gene sequence: CDR1 DFQATT, CDR2 SNEGSKA (reference sequence). DNA for the CDR3: TGCAGTGCTAGTAGGGCCAGGCCCTACCTCAATCAGCCCCAGCATTTT. This gives the protein CSASRARPYLNQPQHF.

The gene calls are TRBV10-3 and TRBJ2-1, with D possibly matching TRBD2 (5 bases). The CDR3 covers 16 residues. Trimming left V 0 bases short and J 0 bases short, with 9 bases between. Germline V CDR1 and CDR2: ENHRY, SYGVKD. CDR3: CAISESVGSSYNEQFF. The CDR3 DNA is TGTGCCATCAGTGAGTCTGTAGGGAGCTCCTACAATGAGCAGTTCTTC.

The genes are TRBV18 and TRBJ1-5; tentatively, D is TRBD1 (5 bases). V lost 2 bases and J 2 bases, leaving 13 bases between the germline ends. The CDR3 is 16 amino acids. CDR1 is KGHSH, CDR2 LQKENI, per germline. The CDR3 region is CASSPVSREGNQPQHF. The CDR3 DNA follows: TGTGCCAGCTCACCAGTGAGCAGGGAGGGCAATCAGCCCCAGCATTTT.

The V and J genes are TRBV6-5 and TRBJ1-5; 9 bases fit TRBD1. Germline V gene lookup returns CDR1 MNHEY and CDR2 SVGAGI. With 5 bases clipped from V and 7 bases from J, the junction kept 6 bases outside the gene matches. The CDR3 consists of 14 residues. CDR3 sequence: CASSMDRGRQPQHF. The CDR3 DNA reads TGTGCCAGCAGTATGGACAGGGGCCGGCAGCCCCAGCATTTT.

This clone appeared once. The chain links TRBV28 to TRBJ2-7, with D possibly being TRBD1 (5 bases). CDR3 length equals 17 residues. Germline-derived CDR1 and CDR2 are MDHEN and SYDVKM. Between the trimmed V and J ends, which lost 5 bases and 2 bases, there was a span of 22 bases. CDR3 DNA: TGTGCCAGCAGTACTTCAGCCCACGACAGTGGGACCTACGAGCAGTACTTC. This codes for CASSTSAHDSGTYEQYF.

This chain connects TRBV15 to TRBJ1-4; 8 positions match TRBD1. The CDR3 contains 15 residues. Looked up from germline, CDR1 is LNHNV and CDR2 is YYDKDF (reference sequence). V lost 0 bases and J lost 5; bases outside the gene matches: 2. The CDR3 DNA is TGTGCCACCAGCAGAGAGAGACAGGGGAATGAAAAACTGTTTTTT. Protein: CATSRERQGNEKLFF.

The chain couples TRBV7-9 to TRBJ2-7; 7 positions match TRBD1. The germline CDR1 and CDR2 sequences are SEHNR and FQNEAQ (reference sequence). Germline trimming cut 2 bases from V and 6 bases from J; bases unmatched to any gene: 10. CDR3 length: 15 amino acids. Written as DNA, the CDR3 is TGTGCCAGCAGCTTACCCGGACAGGTGATTGGCGAGCAGTACTTC. As protein: CASSLPGQVIGEQYF.

The chain joins TRBV19 to TRBJ2-1, with TRBD1 matching over 8 bases. The CDR3 totals 14 residues. V lost 9 bases and J lost 3; bases outside the gene matches: 7. CDR1 is LNHDA and CDR2 is SQIVND in the germline V gene (reference sequence). The DNA of the CDR3 is TGTGCCAGCAAGACAGGGGCCGTCTACAATGAGCAGTTCTTC. This gives the protein CASKTGAVYNEQFF.

The V call is TRBV18, the J call TRBJ1-5; unclear D gene. The CDR3 spans 14 residues. V dropped 5 bases and J dropped 4 bases, with 12 bases sitting between them. Per the germline V gene, CDR1 is KGHSH and CDR2 is LQKENI. The CDR3 here is CASSSLAQNQPQHF. The CDR3 bases are TGTGCCAGCTCATCCTTGGCCCAGAATCAGCCCCAGCATTTT.

The V and J genes are TRBV7-2 and TRBJ2-2; 14 bases are shared with TRBD2. The CDR3 has 17 residues. From germline, CDR1 is SGHTA and CDR2 FQGNSA. The V segment lost 4 bases and the J segment 2 bases; nucleotides outside the gene matches: 3. This chain's CDR3 is CASSSGLAGVNTGELFF. CDR3 nucleotides: TGTGCCAGCAGCTCGGGACTAGCGGGGGTCAACACCGGGGAGCTGTTTTTT.

The J gene is TRBJ1-2, the V gene TRBV2; perhaps TRBD1 as D (5 bases). Per the germline V gene, CDR1 is SNHLY and CDR2 is FYNNEI. Trimming pared 4 bases from V and 4 bases from J, leaving 19 bases between. The CDR3 sequence is 16 residues long. The CDR3 sequence: CASSGKGRDGGYGYTF. CDR3 sequence (DNA): TGTGCCAGCAGTGGAAAAGGCCGGGACGGCGGCTATGGCTACACCTTC.

The count of this clone is one. The chain uses TRBV6-5 and TRBJ2-7; TRBD1 matches 7 bases. V dropped 8 bases and J dropped 2; count of bases not matched to a gene: 12. CDR1 and CDR2 (germline): MNHEY, SVGAGI. This CDR3 is built from 15 residues. CDR3 DNA sequence: TGTGCCAGCTGCTCGGGACGACAGGGACCCTACGAGCAGTACTTC. Translation: CASCSGRQGPYEQYF.

The chain employs TRBV7-9 and TRBJ1-1, with TRBD1 matching over 7 bases. Germline V gives CDR1 SEHNR, CDR2 FQNEAQ (reference sequence). This CDR3 has 14 residues. The J segment lost 1 base and the V segment lost 3 bases, leaving 2 bases of the junction unmatched. CDR3 amino acids: CASSFTGANTEAFF. The CDR3 nucleotides are TGTGCCAGCAGCTTTACAGGGGCGAACACTGAAGCTTTCTTT.

DNA for the CDR3: TGCGCCAGCAGTGAGTTGAGGGGGGGCTACACCTTC. Translation gives CASSELRGGYTF. This chain uses TRBV10-2 with TRBJ1-2; perhaps TRBD1 as D (6 bases). The CDR3 is 12 residues long. The germline CDR1 and CDR2 sequences are WSHSY and SAAADI. V was trimmed by 1 base and J by 8 bases, leaving 8 bases between them.

This sequence joins TRBV7-6 and TRBJ2-5; D is undetermined. CDR3 size: 15 residues. CDR1 is SGHVS, CDR2 FNYEAQ, per germline. V lost 1 base and J 2 bases, leaving 11 bases between the germline ends. The CDR3 DNA follows: TGTGCCAGCAGCTTAGAATATGTCAGTCAAGAGACCCAGTACTTC. Amino acids: CASSLEYVSQETQYF. Variable domain in full (rest from reference TRBV7-6 and TRBJ2-5): GAGVSQSPRYKVTKRGQDVALRCDPISGHVSLYWYRQALGQGPEFLTYFNYEAQQDKSGLPNDRFSAERPEGSISTLTIQRTEQRDSAMYRCASSLEYVSQETQYFGPGTRLLVL.

This chain joins TRBV7-2 and TRBJ1-2, with D uncertain. The V and J ends lost 3 bases and 2 bases respectively, with 7 bases between them. The germline gives CDR1 SGHTA, CDR2 FQGNSA. The CDR3 spans 13 residues. CDR3 coding DNA: TGTGCCAGCAGCTTCGACCTGAACTATGGCTACACCTTC. It yields the protein CASSFDLNYGYTF.

The chain has TRBV14 and TRBJ2-7; D unresolved. The CDR3 is 13 amino acids. The germline V and J ends were trimmed by 1 base and 3 bases, with 7 bases remaining between them. From germline, CDR1 is SGHDN and CDR2 FVKESK. The chain's CDR3 is CASSQVNDYEQYF. Written as DNA, the CDR3 is TGTGCCAGCAGCCAAGTTAACGACTACGAGCAGTACTTC.

The V and J genes are TRBV20-1 and TRBJ2-5; D could derive from TRBD1 or TRBD2 (5 bases each). CDR1 and CDR2 (germline): DFQATT, SNEGSKA (reference sequence). This CDR3 contains 15 residues. The V end was cut by 3 bases, the J end by 1 base, with 15 bases between. CDR3 protein: CSASGGRDLQETQYF. The DNA of the CDR3 is TGCAGTGCTAGTGGCGGCAGGGACCTCCAAGAGACCCAGTACTTC.